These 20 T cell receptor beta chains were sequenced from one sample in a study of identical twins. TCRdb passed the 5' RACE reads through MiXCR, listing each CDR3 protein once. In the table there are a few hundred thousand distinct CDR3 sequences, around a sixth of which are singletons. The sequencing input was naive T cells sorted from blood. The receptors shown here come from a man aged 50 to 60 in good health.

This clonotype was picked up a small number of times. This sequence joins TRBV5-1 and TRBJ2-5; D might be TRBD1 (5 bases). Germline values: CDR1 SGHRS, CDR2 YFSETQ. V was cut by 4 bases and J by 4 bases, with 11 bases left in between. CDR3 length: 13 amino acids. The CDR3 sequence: CASSEDTLETQYF. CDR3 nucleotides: TGCGCCAGCAGCGAGGACACCCTAGAGACCCAGTACTTC.

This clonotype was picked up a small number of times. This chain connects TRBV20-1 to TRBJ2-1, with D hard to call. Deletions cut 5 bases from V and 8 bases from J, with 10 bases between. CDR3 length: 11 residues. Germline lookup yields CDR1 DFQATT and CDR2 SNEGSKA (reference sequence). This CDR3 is CSAYTSYEQFF. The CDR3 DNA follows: TGCAGTGCTTACACGTCGTATGAGCAGTTCTTC.

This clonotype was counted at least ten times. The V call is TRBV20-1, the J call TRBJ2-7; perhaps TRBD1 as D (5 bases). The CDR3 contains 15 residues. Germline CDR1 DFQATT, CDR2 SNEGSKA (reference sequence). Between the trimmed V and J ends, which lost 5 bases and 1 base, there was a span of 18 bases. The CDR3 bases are TGCAGTGCTCTTAAGGGCGGACACTATTCCTACGAGCAGTACTTC. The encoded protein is CSALKGGHYSYEQYF.

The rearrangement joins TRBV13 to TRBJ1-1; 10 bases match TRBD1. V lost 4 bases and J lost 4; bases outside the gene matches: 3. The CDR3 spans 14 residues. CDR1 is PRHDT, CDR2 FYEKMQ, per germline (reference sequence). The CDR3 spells CASSWGQGSTEAFF. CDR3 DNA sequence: TGTGCCAGCAGCTGGGGACAGGGGTCCACTGAAGCTTTCTTT.

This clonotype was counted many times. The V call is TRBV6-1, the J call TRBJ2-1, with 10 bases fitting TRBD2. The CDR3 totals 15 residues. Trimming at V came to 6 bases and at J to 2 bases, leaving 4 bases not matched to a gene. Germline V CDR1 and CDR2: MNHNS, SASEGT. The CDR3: CASSQSGGAYNEQFF. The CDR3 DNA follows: TGTGCCAGCAGCCAAAGCGGGGGGGCCTACAATGAGCAGTTCTTC.

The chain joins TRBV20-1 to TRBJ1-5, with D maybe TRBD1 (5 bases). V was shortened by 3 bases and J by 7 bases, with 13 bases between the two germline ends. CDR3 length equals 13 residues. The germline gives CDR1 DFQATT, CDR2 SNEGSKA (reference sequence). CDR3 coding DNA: TGCAGTGCTAGTGCAACAGGTGAGCAGCCCCAGCATTTT. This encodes CSASATGEQPQHF.

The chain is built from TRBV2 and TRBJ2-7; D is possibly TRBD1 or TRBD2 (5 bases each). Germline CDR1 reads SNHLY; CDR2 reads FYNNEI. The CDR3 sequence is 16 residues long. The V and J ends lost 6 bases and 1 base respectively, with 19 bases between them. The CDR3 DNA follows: TGTGCCAGCAGCGGTACTTCCGGGACGGATTCCTACGAGCAGTACTTC. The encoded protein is CASSGTSGTDSYEQYF.

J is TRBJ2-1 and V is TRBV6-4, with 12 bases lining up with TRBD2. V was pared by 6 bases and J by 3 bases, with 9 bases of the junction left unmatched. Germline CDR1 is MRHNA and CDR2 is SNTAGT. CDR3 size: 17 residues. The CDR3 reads CASRTLAGGADYNEQFF. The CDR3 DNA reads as TGTGCCAGCAGGACCCTAGCGGGGGGGGCGGACTACAATGAGCAGTTCTTC.

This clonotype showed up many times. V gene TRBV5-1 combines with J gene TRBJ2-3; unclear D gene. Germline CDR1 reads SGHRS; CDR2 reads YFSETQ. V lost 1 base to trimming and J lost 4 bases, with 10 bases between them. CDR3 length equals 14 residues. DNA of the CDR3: TGCGCCAGCAGCTTGTTTTTGGCGGCAGATACGCAGTATTTT. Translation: CASSLFLAADTQYF.

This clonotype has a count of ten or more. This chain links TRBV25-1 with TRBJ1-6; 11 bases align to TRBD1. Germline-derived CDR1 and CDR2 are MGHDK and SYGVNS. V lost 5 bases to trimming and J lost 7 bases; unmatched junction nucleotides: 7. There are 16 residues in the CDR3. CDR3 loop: CASSKRGQGANSPLHF. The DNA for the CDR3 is TGTGCCAGCAGTAAGCGAGGACAGGGGGCAAATTCACCCCTCCACTTT.

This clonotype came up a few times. CDR3 coding DNA: TGTGCCAGCAGTTTCAAGCGGGGAGACACCGGGGAGCTGTTTTTT. It codes for CASSFKRGDTGELFF. The chain employs TRBV12-3 or TRBV12-4 and TRBJ2-2, with 7 bases fitting TRBD2. This CDR3 region has 15 residues. V lost 3 bases to trimming and J lost 3 bases; unmatched junction nucleotides: 4.

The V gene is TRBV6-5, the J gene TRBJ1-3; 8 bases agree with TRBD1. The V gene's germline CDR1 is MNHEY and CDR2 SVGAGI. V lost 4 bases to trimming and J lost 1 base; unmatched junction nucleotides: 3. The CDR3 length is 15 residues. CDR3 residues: CASSSGGASGNTIYF. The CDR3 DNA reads TGTGCCAGCAGTTCAGGGGGCGCGTCTGGAAACACCATATATTTT.

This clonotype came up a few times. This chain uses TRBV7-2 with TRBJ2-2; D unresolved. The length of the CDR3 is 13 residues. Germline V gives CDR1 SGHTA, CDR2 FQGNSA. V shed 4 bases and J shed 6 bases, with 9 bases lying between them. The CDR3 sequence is CASSWVTAGELFF. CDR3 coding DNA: TGTGCCAGCAGCTGGGTAACAGCCGGGGAGCTGTTTTTT.

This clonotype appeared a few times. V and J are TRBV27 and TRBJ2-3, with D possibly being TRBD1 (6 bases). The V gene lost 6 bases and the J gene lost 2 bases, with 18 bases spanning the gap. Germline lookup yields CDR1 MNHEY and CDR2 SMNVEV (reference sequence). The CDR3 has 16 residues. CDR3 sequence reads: CASRMGAHLLTDTQYF. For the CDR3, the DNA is TGTGCCAGCAGAATGGGGGCACATTTACTCACAGATACGCAGTATTTT.

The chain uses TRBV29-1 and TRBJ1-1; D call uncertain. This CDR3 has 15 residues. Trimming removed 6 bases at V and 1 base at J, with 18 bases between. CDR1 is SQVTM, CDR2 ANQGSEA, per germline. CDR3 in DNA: TGCAGCGTCTCTCCCCGGCAGGTCAAGAACACTGAAGCTTTCTTT. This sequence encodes CSVSPRQVKNTEAFF.

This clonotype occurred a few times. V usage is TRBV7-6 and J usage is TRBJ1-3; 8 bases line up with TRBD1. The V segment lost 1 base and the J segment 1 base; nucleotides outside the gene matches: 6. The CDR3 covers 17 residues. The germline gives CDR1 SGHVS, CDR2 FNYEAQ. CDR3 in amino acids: CASSLVPGGMSGNTIYF. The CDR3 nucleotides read TGTGCCAGCAGCTTAGTGCCAGGGGGCATGTCTGGAAACACCATATATTTT.

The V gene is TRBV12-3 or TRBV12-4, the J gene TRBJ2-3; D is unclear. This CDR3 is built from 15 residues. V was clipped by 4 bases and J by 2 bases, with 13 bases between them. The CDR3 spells CASSSRNAPTDTQYF. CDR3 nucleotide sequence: TGTGCCAGCAGTTCGAGAAACGCCCCCACAGATACGCAGTATTTT.

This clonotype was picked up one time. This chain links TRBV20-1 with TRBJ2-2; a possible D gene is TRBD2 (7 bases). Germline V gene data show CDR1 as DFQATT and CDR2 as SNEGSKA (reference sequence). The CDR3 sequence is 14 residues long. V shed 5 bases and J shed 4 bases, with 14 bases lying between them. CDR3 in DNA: TGCAGTGCTGGGTGGGGGGGGCCCACCGGGGAGCTGTTTTTT. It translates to CSAGWGGPTGELFF.

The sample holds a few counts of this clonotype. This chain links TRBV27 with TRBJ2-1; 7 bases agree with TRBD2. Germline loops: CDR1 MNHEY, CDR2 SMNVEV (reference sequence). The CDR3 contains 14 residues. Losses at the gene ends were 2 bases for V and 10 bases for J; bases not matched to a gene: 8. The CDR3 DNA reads TGTGCCAGCAGTTTAGGGGGGAGGGCGCGGGAGCAGTTCTTC. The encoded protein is CASSLGGRAREQFF.

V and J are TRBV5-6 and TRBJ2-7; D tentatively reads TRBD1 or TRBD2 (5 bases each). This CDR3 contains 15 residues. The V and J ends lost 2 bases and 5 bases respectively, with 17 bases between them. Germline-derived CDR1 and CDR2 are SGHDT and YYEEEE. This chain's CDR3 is CASSFSGRRSDEQYF. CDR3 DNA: TGTGCCAGCAGCTTTTCGGGACGGCGATCCGACGAGCAGTACTTC. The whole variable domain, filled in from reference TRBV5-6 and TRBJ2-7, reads DAGVTQSPTHLIKTRGQQVTLRCSPKSGHDTVSWYQQALGQGPQFIFQYYEEEERQRGNFPDRFSGHQFPNYSSELNVNALLLGDSALYLCASSFSGRRSDEQYFGPGTRLTVT.